This paragraph covers one T cell receptor (beta chain) sequence. Its matching antigen is unknown. V was trimmed by 5 bases and J by 0 bases, leaving 14 bases between them. Per the germline V gene, CDR1 is MDHEN and CDR2 is SYDVKM. The CDR3 has 16 residues. TCR templates numbering 90,000 to 100,000 were assayed per sample. This table comes from immunoSEQ multiplex PCR, and its TCRdb copy is limited to in-frame clones, with some not included. The data contain some 90,000 clones, just under 90% of them singletons. This specimen comes from a study of siplizumab effects on memory and regulatory T cells. The study, taken as a whole, reports: The naive T cell population seemed more diverse than memory cells and seemed a major contributor to the alloresponse. Alloreactive sequences tracing back to unstimulated CD4+ memory cells fell significantly with siplizumab.

This chain links TRBV28 with TRBJ2-4; D possibly corresponds to TRBD1 (5 bases). The clonotype originates from a human donor in good health. What was sequenced was CD4+ T cells sorted from blood. CDR3 protein: CASSPQGAVAKNIQYF. CDR3 coding DNA: TGTGCCAGCAGTCCCCAGGGTGCGGTAGCCAAAAACATTCAGTACTTC.